This entry describes one T cell receptor beta chain. Participants were aged roughly 18 to 95 years, lived in roughly 23 US areas, and enrolled virtually. The study assigned cohorts using participant-reported clinical history. The germline V gene encodes CDR1 SGHRS and CDR2 YFSETQ. The germline V and J ends were trimmed by 2 bases and 4 bases, with 9 bases remaining between them. The CDR3 totals 14 residues. This sample was taken from a study of blood T cell repertoires in COVID-19. Overall study: Material from acute and convalescent COVID-19 was sourced from the United States, Italy and Spain.

Original data processing: Reference gene primer amplification gave nucleated cell count estimates. Some clones are missing from TCRdb's copy, which holds only in-frame ones; the method was immunoSEQ multiplex PCR. Clone size and V and J calls were adopted from that table, with D and trimming inferred from the DNA. The sample consists of 360,000 or so clones, almost 90% of them appearing once. The chain carries TRBV5-1 and TRBJ1-4; D is unresolved. Specimen: PBMCs or T cells enriched from blood (not recorded which). The sequence derives from a woman in her 30s who had been exposed to COVID-19. The CDR3 spells CASSFGRGNEKLFF. CDR3 in DNA: TGCGCCAGCAGCTTTGGGCGGGGTAATGAAAAACTGTTTTTT.